The 2 T cell receptor beta chains listed next were all sequenced from one sample in a study of T-cell reconstitution after alpha-beta-depleted transplantation in children listed by TCRdb under 2016. The library was obtained by PCR. The run used an Illumina HiSeq 2500. Molecular barcoding was employed in the preparation of TCR libraries, with unique molecular identifiers being used to normalize TCRbeta repertoire quantification. The public reads were reanalyzed by TCRdb: fastp trimming at Q25, MiXCR alignment, in-frame beta chains only. Rows with a matching CDR3 protein are joined into one entry that keeps the most common DNA and genes. This sample is represented by some 830,000 distinct CDR3 sequences; approximately 15% of them were singletons. The ten largest account for approximately 5% of the sample. Taken with the paper, the label for treatment or condition translates to: allogeneic hematopoietic cell transplantation with graft depleted of TCRalphabeta T cells and CD19 B cells.

Sample: PBMCs, mostly from graft donor cells, taken 360 days after TCRalphabeta/CD19-depleted stem cell transplant. The receptors come from a male patient aged 10 to 17 who had a stem cell transplant for acute lymphoblastic leukemia, so the T cells may come from the graft donor.

The V gene is TRBV10-3, the J gene TRBJ1-2, with TRBD1 as a possible D gene (5 bases). Between the trimmed V and J ends, which lost 0 bases and 4 bases, there was a span of 12 bases. Per germline, CDR1 ENHRY and CDR2 SYGVKD. This CDR3 has 15 residues. CDR3 DNA: TGTGCCATCAGTGAGTCGGGGACGAAGAGCTATGGCTACACCTTC. Translation: CAISESGTKSYGYTF.

This clonotype was observed a handful of times. V is TRBV9 and J is TRBJ2-3, with 12 bases that match TRBD2. After removal of 1 base from V and 2 bases from J, the junction contained 11 bases not matched to a gene. The V gene's germline CDR1 is SGDLS and CDR2 YYNGEE. This CDR3 is 19 amino acids long. The CDR3 spells CASSVNRLAGESSTDTQYF. The CDR3 DNA is TGTGCCAGCAGCGTAAATCGACTAGCGGGAGAGAGTTCCACAGATACGCAGTATTTT.